The T cell receptor beta chain under discussion was sequenced for a study of T cell changes during pregnancy in multiple sclerosis. Sequenced by immunoSEQ multiplex PCR; TCRdb stores in-frame clones only, minus some. The sample holds under 40,000 clones, about nine tenths seen once. V dropped 2 bases and J dropped 4 bases, with 12 bases sitting between them. The CDR3 sequence is 15 residues long. In germline, CDR1 is MNHEY, CDR2 SVGAGI. This clone occurred once. The TCR comes from a female donor with multiple sclerosis, enrolled in a pregnancy study. J is TRBJ1-3 and V is TRBV6-5; possible D gene TRBD1, 6 bases. The input for sequencing was CD8+ T cells from peripheral blood mononuclear cells, taken after pregnancy. The CDR3 DNA is TGTGCCAGCAGTTACGACGGGACATCCGGAAACACCATATATTTT. It is translated as CASSYDGTSGNTIYF.